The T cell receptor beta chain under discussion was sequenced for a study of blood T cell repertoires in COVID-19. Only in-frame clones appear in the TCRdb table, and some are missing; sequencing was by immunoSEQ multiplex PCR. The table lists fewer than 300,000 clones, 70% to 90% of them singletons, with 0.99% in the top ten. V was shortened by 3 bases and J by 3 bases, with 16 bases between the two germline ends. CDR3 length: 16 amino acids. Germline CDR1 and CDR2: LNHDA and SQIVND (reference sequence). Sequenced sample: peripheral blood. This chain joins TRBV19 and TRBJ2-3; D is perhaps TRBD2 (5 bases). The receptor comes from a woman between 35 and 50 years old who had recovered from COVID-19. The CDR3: CASSMGRLGWTDTQYF. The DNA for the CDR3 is TGTGCCAGTAGTATGGGGAGACTTGGTTGGACAGATACGCAGTATTTT.